Listed below are T cell receptor beta chains from one sample, sequenced in a study of blood T cell repertoires in COVID-19. Produced via immunoSEQ multiplex PCR; TCRdb's table is partial and in-frame only. The data show roughly 670,000 clones, more than 80% seen once. Sequenced input: peripheral blood. The receptor source for this set is a woman aged 18-30 years with acute or convalescent COVID-19. Each CDR3 is given with its conserved first and last residue. D genes are given only for firm matches. Where a row states a size, it is once, few, many or the class of an expanded clone; other rows omit it.

clone size	D gene	V gene	J gene	CDR3 protein	CDR3 DNA
.	TRBD1	TRBV27	TRBJ1-2	CASSFWTGGPGGYTF	TGTGCCAGCAGTTTTTGGACAGGGGGACCCGGTGGCTACACCTTC
.	.	TRBV7-3	TRBJ1-1	CASSLTHMNTEAFF	TGTGCCAGCAGCTTGACACACATGAACACTGAAGCTTTCTTT
.	.	TRBV4-1	TRBJ1-5	CASSPLVAYKGGSNQPQHF	TGCGCCAGCAGCCCTCTCGTGGCGTACAAAGGGGGTAGCAATCAGCCCCAGCATTTT
.	.	TRBV2	TRBJ1-6	CASSARQAVRSPLHF	TGTGCCAGCAGTGCTCGTCAGGCAGTTCGATCACCCCTCCACTTT
.	.	TRBV4-1	TRBJ2-2	CASSPRQDTGELFF	TGCGCCAGCAGCCCCAGACAGGACACCGGGGAGCTGTTTTTT
.	.	TRBV19	TRBJ1-2	CASQLTGFYGYTF	TGTGCCAGTCAACTGACAGGCTTCTATGGCTACACCTTC
.	TRBD1	TRBV9	TRBJ1-2	CASSPSGQGPIGYGYTF	TGTGCCAGCAGCCCATCGGGACAGGGGCCGATAGGCTATGGCTACACCTTC
.	.	TRBV5-4	TRBJ2-3	CASSLEQGIDSDTQYF	TGTGCCAGCAGCTTGGAACAGGGAATCGACTCAGATACGCAGTATTTT
.	TRBD1	TRBV5-1	TRBJ2-1	CASSSGQGNEQFF	TGCGCCAGCAGCTCCGGACAGGGCAATGAGCAGTTCTTC
.	.	TRBV29-1	TRBJ2-4	CSVAEGQNIQYF	TGCAGCGTGGCGGAGGGCCAAAACATTCAGTACTTC
once	.	TRBV24-1	TRBJ1-1	CATSDRRVNTEAFF	TGTGCCACCAGTGATCGTCGGGTGAACACTGAAGCTTTCTTT